This T cell receptor beta chain was sequenced during a study of OX40 agonist ivuxolimab in advanced cancers. Overall study context: The dose-escalation group included hepatocellular carcinoma, melanoma, renal cell carcinoma and head and neck cancer.

This CDR3 spans 15 amino acids. Germline CDR1 is SGHKS and CDR2 is YYEKEE (reference sequence). Trimming removed 4 bases at V and 0 bases at J, with 14 bases between. On this clone: Antigen unknown.

Overall study findings and caveats: Clonal expansion from baseline to week 6 occurred in both CD4+ and CD8+ T cells. Among patients with partial responses at 0.1-3.0 mg/kg, clonal expansion was among the lowest. In CD8+ T cells, expanded clones were on average more numerous than in CD4+.

Profiled with immunoSEQ multiplex PCR; TCRdb holds only in-frame clones, not every one. The table includes about 75,000 clones, around 83% detected once. The chain carries TRBV5-5 and TRBJ2-7, with a possible D match to TRBD2 (5 bases). The sample in question was CD4+ or CD8+ T cells sorted from blood, obtained in a trial of the OX40 agonist ivuxolimab. The source is an adult with an advanced solid tumor such as melanoma, head and neck, liver or kidney cancer. The CDR3 protein is CASSRNVGSSYEQYF. The CDR3, as DNA: TGTGCCAGCAGCCGCAATGTGGGGAGCTCCTACGAGCAGTACTTC.